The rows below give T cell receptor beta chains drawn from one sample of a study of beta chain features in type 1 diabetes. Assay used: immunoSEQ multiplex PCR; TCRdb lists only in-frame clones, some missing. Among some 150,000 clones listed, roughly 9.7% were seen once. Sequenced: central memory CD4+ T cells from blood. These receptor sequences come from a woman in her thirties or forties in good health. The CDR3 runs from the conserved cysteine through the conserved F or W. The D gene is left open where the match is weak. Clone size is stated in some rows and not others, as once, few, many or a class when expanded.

cdr3_aa: CASSSDSTGELFF
cdr3_nt: TGTGCCAGCAGCTCCGACAGTACCGGGGAGCTGTTTTTT
j_call: TRBJ2-2
v_call: TRBV11-3
clone_size: few
d_call: .

cdr3_aa: CASRTGTAENGYTF
cdr3_nt: TGTGCCAGCAGAACCGGGACAGCGGAAAATGGCTACACCTTC
j_call: TRBJ1-2
v_call: TRBV21-1
clone_size: .
d_call: .

cdr3_aa: CASSETRQARNYGYTF
cdr3_nt: TGTGCCAGCAGTGAAACCCGACAGGCCCGCAACTATGGCTACACCTTC
j_call: TRBJ1-2
v_call: TRBV2
clone_size: .
d_call: .

cdr3_aa: CAIGAGQGATTGELFF
cdr3_nt: TGTGCCATCGGAGCGGGACAGGGGGCGACCACCGGGGAGCTGTTTTTT
j_call: TRBJ2-2
v_call: TRBV10-3
clone_size: many
d_call: TRBD1

cdr3_aa: CASSLRTSGYQETQYF
cdr3_nt: TGTGCCAGCAGCTTGCGGACTAGCGGCTACCAAGAGACCCAGTACTTC
j_call: TRBJ2-5
v_call: TRBV5-6
clone_size: once
d_call: TRBD2

cdr3_aa: CASSLRGTRQVTEAFF
cdr3_nt: TGCGCCAGCAGCTTGAGGGGAACCCGTCAGGTGACTGAAGCTTTCTTT
j_call: TRBJ1-1
v_call: TRBV5-1
clone_size: few
d_call: .

cdr3_aa: CASSSQRGMETQYF
cdr3_nt: TGTGCCAGCAGCTCCCAGCGGGGAATGGAGACCCAGTACTTC
j_call: TRBJ2-5
v_call: TRBV7-9
clone_size: many
d_call: TRBD2

cdr3_aa: CASSLAGTGDTQYF
cdr3_nt: TGTGCCAGCAGCTTAGCCGGCACGGGAGATACGCAGTATTTT
j_call: TRBJ2-3
v_call: TRBV7-2
clone_size: few
d_call: .

cdr3_aa: CASSPQGQLGSQFF
cdr3_nt: TGTGCCAGCAGTCCCCAGGGACAGCTTGGTTCCCAGTTCTTC
j_call: TRBJ2-1
v_call: TRBV2
clone_size: .
d_call: TRBD1

cdr3_aa: CASSTGSLAEKLFF
cdr3_nt: TGTGCCAGCAGTACCGGGAGCCTTGCGGAAAAACTGTTTTTT
j_call: TRBJ1-4
v_call: TRBV2
clone_size: .
d_call: .

cdr3_aa: CASSERGGNYGYTF
cdr3_nt: TGCGCCAGCAGTGAGAGGGGAGGTAACTATGGCTACACCTTC
j_call: TRBJ1-2
v_call: TRBV10-2
clone_size: few
d_call: .

cdr3_aa: CASSVEREQFF
cdr3_nt: TGTGCCAGCAGCGTAGAGCGTGAGCAGTTCTTC
j_call: TRBJ2-1
v_call: TRBV9
clone_size: few
d_call: .

cdr3_aa: CASSYSFLNTGELFF
cdr3_nt: TGTGCCAGCAGTTACTCGTTCCTTAACACCGGGGAGCTGTTTTTT
j_call: TRBJ2-2
v_call: TRBV6-5
clone_size: many
d_call: .

cdr3_aa: CASSSMHRTASGYTF
cdr3_nt: TGTGCCAGCAGCTCCATGCACCGGACAGCCTCCGGCTACACCTTC
j_call: TRBJ1-2
v_call: TRBV7-9
clone_size: few
d_call: .

cdr3_aa: CASSPSIWASGVGDTQYF
cdr3_nt: TGTGCCAGCAGCCCGAGCATCTGGGCTAGCGGGGTGGGAGATACGCAGTATTTT
j_call: TRBJ2-3
v_call: TRBV9
clone_size: few
d_call: TRBD2

cdr3_aa: CASSPSGLAGGKIHNEQFF
cdr3_nt: TGTGCCAGCAGCCCGTCCGGACTAGCGGGGGGGAAAATCCACAATGAGCAGTTCTTC
j_call: TRBJ2-1
v_call: TRBV13
clone_size: few
d_call: TRBD2

cdr3_aa: CASTNGMNTEAFF
cdr3_nt: TGCGCCAGCACTAACGGGATGAACACTGAAGCTTTCTTT
j_call: TRBJ1-1
v_call: TRBV10-1
clone_size: few
d_call: .

cdr3_aa: CATTPGSGNTIYF
cdr3_nt: TGTGCCACCACTCCGGGCTCTGGAAACACCATATATTTT
j_call: TRBJ1-3
v_call: TRBV15
clone_size: few
d_call: .

cdr3_aa: CASRRERWDSPLHF
cdr3_nt: TGTGCCAGCAGGAGGGAGAGATGGGATTCACCCCTCCACTTT
j_call: TRBJ1-6
v_call: TRBV6-5
clone_size: .
d_call: .

cdr3_aa: CASSSPSGSSIHEQYF
cdr3_nt: TGTGCCAGCAGCTCCCCCTCGGGATCTTCCATCCACGAGCAGTACTTC
j_call: TRBJ2-7
v_call: TRBV7-9
clone_size: once
d_call: .

cdr3_aa: CASSPRTATYNEQFF
cdr3_nt: TGTGCCAGCAGCCCGAGGACAGCCACCTACAATGAGCAGTTCTTC
j_call: TRBJ2-1
v_call: TRBV7-8
clone_size: many
d_call: .

cdr3_aa: CSPLGGETQYF
cdr3_nt: TGCAGTCCCCTGGGGGGGGAGACCCAGTACTTC
j_call: TRBJ2-5
v_call: TRBV20-1
clone_size: .
d_call: TRBD2

cdr3_aa: CASGLTGPSSYNEQFF
cdr3_nt: TGTGCCAGCGGCTTAACAGGGCCGAGCTCCTACAATGAGCAGTTCTTC
j_call: TRBJ2-1
v_call: TRBV27
clone_size: .
d_call: .

cdr3_aa: CASSLGTLEAYEQYF
cdr3_nt: TGTGCCAGCAGCCTAGGGACATTAGAAGCCTACGAGCAGTACTTC
j_call: TRBJ2-7
v_call: TRBV9
clone_size: few
d_call: .

cdr3_aa: CASSEYRTDYGYTF
cdr3_nt: TGTGCCAGCAGTGAATATAGAACAGACTATGGCTACACCTTC
j_call: TRBJ1-2
v_call: TRBV25-1
clone_size: .
d_call: .

cdr3_aa: CASSEARGYQPQHF
cdr3_nt: TGTGCCAGCAGTGAAGCCCGGGGGTATCAGCCCCAGCATTTT
j_call: TRBJ1-5
v_call: TRBV6-1
clone_size: few
d_call: .

cdr3_aa: CASSLARGLGTDTQYF
cdr3_nt: TGTGCCAGCAGCTTGGCCCGGGGGTTGGGCACAGATACGCAGTATTTT
j_call: TRBJ2-3
v_call: TRBV5-4
clone_size: .
d_call: .

cdr3_aa: CASSSPGTKNTDTQYF
cdr3_nt: TGTGCCAGCAGCTCCCCCGGGACTAAGAACACAGATACGCAGTATTTT
j_call: TRBJ2-3
v_call: TRBV7-9
clone_size: few
d_call: TRBD2

cdr3_aa: CASSPGDRGTVQNSPLHF
cdr3_nt: TGTGCCAGCAGCCCGGGGGACAGGGGGACGGTACAGAATTCACCCCTCCACTTT
j_call: TRBJ1-6
v_call: TRBV14
clone_size: few
d_call: TRBD1

cdr3_aa: CASSKCIRKAFF
cdr3_nt: TGTGCCAGCAGCAAGTGTATCAGAAAAGCTTTCTTT
j_call: TRBJ1-1
v_call: TRBV21-1
clone_size: .
d_call: .

cdr3_aa: CASSLLGAQNEQFF
cdr3_nt: TGCGCCAGCAGCTTGCTAGGGGCTCAAAATGAGCAGTTCTTC
j_call: TRBJ2-1
v_call: TRBV5-1
clone_size: .
d_call: .

cdr3_aa: CASSLAPTGVGEQYF
cdr3_nt: TGCGCCAGCAGCTTGGCCCCCACAGGGGTGGGGGAGCAGTACTTC
j_call: TRBJ2-7
v_call: TRBV5-1
clone_size: .
d_call: TRBD1

cdr3_aa: CASSLLDISYEQYF
cdr3_nt: TGTGCCAGCAGCTTATTGGACATCTCCTACGAGCAGTACTTC
j_call: TRBJ2-7
v_call: TRBV11-2
clone_size: .
d_call: .

cdr3_aa: CASSQSGAGTDTQYF
cdr3_nt: TGTGCCAGCAGCCAAAGCGGTGCCGGCACAGATACGCAGTATTTT
j_call: TRBJ2-3
v_call: TRBV7-6
clone_size: few
d_call: .

cdr3_aa: CASSAGTGGTEAFF
cdr3_nt: TGTGCCAGCAGCGCCGGGACAGGGGGGACTGAAGCTTTCTTT
j_call: TRBJ1-1
v_call: TRBV6-1
clone_size: few
d_call: TRBD1

cdr3_aa: CASSWGQAVHEQYF
cdr3_nt: TGTGCCAGCAGCTGGGGACAGGCGGTCCACGAGCAGTACTTC
j_call: TRBJ2-7
v_call: TRBV5-4
clone_size: few
d_call: TRBD1

cdr3_aa: CASLRWAGYTEAFF
cdr3_nt: TGTGCCTCTCTCAGGTGGGCAGGGTACACTGAAGCTTTCTTT
j_call: TRBJ1-1
v_call: TRBV5-6
clone_size: few
d_call: .

cdr3_aa: CASRAERGAYNEQFF
cdr3_nt: TGTGCCAGCAGGGCGGAGCGGGGGGCCTACAATGAGCAGTTCTTC
j_call: TRBJ2-1
v_call: TRBV7-9
clone_size: .
d_call: TRBD2

cdr3_aa: CATSRDIPETQYF
cdr3_nt: TGTGCCACCAGCAGAGATATCCCGGAGACCCAGTACTTC
j_call: TRBJ2-5
v_call: TRBV15
clone_size: few
d_call: .

cdr3_aa: CASSAAGGYQETQYF
cdr3_nt: TGTGCCAGCAGCGCAGCGGGGGGGTACCAAGAGACCCAGTACTTC
j_call: TRBJ2-5
v_call: TRBV9
clone_size: few
d_call: TRBD2

cdr3_aa: CATTEGYYGYTF
cdr3_nt: TGTGCCACCACGGAGGGGTACTATGGCTACACCTTC
j_call: TRBJ1-2
v_call: TRBV6-5
clone_size: .
d_call: .

cdr3_aa: CASSPSEGDEQYF
cdr3_nt: TGTGCCAGCTCACCATCTGAGGGGGACGAGCAGTACTTC
j_call: TRBJ2-7
v_call: TRBV18
clone_size: .
d_call: .

cdr3_aa: CASSVGQGDEQFF
cdr3_nt: TGCGCCAGCAGCGTAGGACAGGGCGATGAGCAGTTCTTC
j_call: TRBJ2-1
v_call: TRBV5-1
clone_size: many
d_call: TRBD1

cdr3_aa: CASSSGTASYNSPLHF
cdr3_nt: TGTGCCAGCAGCTCCGGGACAGCCTCGTATAATTCACCCCTCCACTTT
j_call: TRBJ1-6
v_call: TRBV7-9
clone_size: few
d_call: TRBD1

cdr3_aa: CASSLYTYYGYTF
cdr3_nt: TGTGCCAGCAGTTTATACACGTACTATGGCTACACCTTC
j_call: TRBJ1-2
v_call: TRBV28
clone_size: few
d_call: .

cdr3_aa: CAISGGTSPGEQYF
cdr3_nt: TGTGCCATCAGTGGGGGGACAAGCCCGGGGGAGCAGTACTTC
j_call: TRBJ2-7
v_call: TRBV10-3
clone_size: .
d_call: .

cdr3_aa: CASSLLAGGTDTQYF
cdr3_nt: TGTGCCAGTAGTTTACTAGCGGGGGGCACAGATACGCAGTATTTT
j_call: TRBJ2-3
v_call: TRBV19
clone_size: .
d_call: TRBD2

cdr3_aa: CASSPGTGGHYTEAFF
cdr3_nt: TGTGCCAGCAGCCCCGGGACAGGGGGCCATTACACTGAAGCTTTCTTT
j_call: TRBJ1-1
v_call: TRBV6-6
clone_size: few
d_call: TRBD1

cdr3_aa: CASSLGYHKGGRYEQYF
cdr3_nt: TGTGCCAGCAGCTTAGGATACCACAAAGGGGGACGCTACGAGCAGTACTTC
j_call: TRBJ2-7
v_call: TRBV7-6
clone_size: .
d_call: .

cdr3_aa: CASSVAVSVNYGYTF
cdr3_nt: TGTGCCAGCAGCGTAGCTGTCAGCGTTAACTATGGCTACACCTTC
j_call: TRBJ1-2
v_call: TRBV9
clone_size: few
d_call: .

cdr3_aa: CASSPGGAPSDTQYF
cdr3_nt: TGCGCCAGCAGCCCCGGGGGGGCTCCCTCCGATACGCAGTATTTT
j_call: TRBJ2-3
v_call: TRBV4-3
clone_size: many
d_call: TRBD2

cdr3_aa: CASSLDAGIGAFF
cdr3_nt: TGTGCCAGCAGCTTAGACGCAGGGATTGGAGCTTTCTTT
j_call: TRBJ1-1
v_call: TRBV7-9
clone_size: few
d_call: .

cdr3_aa: CASSPGTTYNEQFF
cdr3_nt: TGTGCCAGCAGTCCCGGGACAACTTACAATGAGCAGTTCTTC
j_call: TRBJ2-1
v_call: TRBV9
clone_size: .
d_call: .

cdr3_aa: CASSQSQGAGSPLHF
cdr3_nt: TGCGCCAGCAGCCAATCACAGGGGGCCGGTTCACCCCTCCACTTT
j_call: TRBJ1-6
v_call: TRBV5-1
clone_size: few
d_call: TRBD1

cdr3_aa: CASSPARRYYEQYF
cdr3_nt: TGTGCCAGTAGCCCCGCTCGCCGGTACTACGAGCAGTACTTC
j_call: TRBJ2-7
v_call: TRBV19
clone_size: .
d_call: .

cdr3_aa: CASSLAGGDSPLHF
cdr3_nt: TGTGCCAGCAGCTTAGCAGGGGGGGATTCACCCCTCCACTTT
j_call: TRBJ1-6
v_call: TRBV7-2
clone_size: few
d_call: .

cdr3_aa: CSVAFSSYEQYF
cdr3_nt: TGCAGCGTTGCGTTTAGCTCCTACGAGCAGTACTTC
j_call: TRBJ2-7
v_call: TRBV29-1
clone_size: few
d_call: .

cdr3_aa: CAIKLTSDSETQYF
cdr3_nt: TGTGCCATCAAACTGACTAGCGATTCGGAGACCCAGTACTTC
j_call: TRBJ2-5
v_call: TRBV10-3
clone_size: few
d_call: TRBD2

cdr3_aa: CASSVRGGSVKETQYF
cdr3_nt: TGTGCCAGCAGCGTACGGGGAGGGTCGGTCAAAGAGACCCAGTACTTC
j_call: TRBJ2-5
v_call: TRBV9
clone_size: .
d_call: TRBD2